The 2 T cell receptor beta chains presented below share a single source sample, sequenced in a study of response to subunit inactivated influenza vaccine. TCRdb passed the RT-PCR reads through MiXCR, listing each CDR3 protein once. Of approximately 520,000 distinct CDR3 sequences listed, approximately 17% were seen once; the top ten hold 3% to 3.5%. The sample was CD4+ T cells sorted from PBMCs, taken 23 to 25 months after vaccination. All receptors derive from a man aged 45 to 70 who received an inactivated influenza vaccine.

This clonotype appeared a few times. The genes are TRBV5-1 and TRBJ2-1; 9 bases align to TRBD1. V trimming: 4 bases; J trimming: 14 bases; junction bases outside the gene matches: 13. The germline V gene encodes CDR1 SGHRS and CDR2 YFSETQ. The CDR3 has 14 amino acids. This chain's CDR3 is CASSAGTGRVWEFF. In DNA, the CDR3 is TGCGCCAGCAGCGCCGGGACAGGGCGGGTTTGGGAGTTCTTC. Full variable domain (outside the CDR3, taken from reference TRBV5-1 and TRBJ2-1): KAGVTQTPRYLIKTRGQQVTLSCSPISGHRSVSWYQQTPGQGLQFLFEYFSETQRNKGNFPGRFSGRQFSNSRSEMNVSTLELGDSALYLCASSAGTGRVWEFFGPGTRLTVL.

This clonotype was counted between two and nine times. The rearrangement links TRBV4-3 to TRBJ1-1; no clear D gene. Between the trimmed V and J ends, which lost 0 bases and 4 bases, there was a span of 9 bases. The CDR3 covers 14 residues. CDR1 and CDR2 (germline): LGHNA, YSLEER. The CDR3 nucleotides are TGCGCCAGCAGCCAAGAGGTTGCTGGCACTGAAGCTTTCTTT. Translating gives CASSQEVAGTEAFF.